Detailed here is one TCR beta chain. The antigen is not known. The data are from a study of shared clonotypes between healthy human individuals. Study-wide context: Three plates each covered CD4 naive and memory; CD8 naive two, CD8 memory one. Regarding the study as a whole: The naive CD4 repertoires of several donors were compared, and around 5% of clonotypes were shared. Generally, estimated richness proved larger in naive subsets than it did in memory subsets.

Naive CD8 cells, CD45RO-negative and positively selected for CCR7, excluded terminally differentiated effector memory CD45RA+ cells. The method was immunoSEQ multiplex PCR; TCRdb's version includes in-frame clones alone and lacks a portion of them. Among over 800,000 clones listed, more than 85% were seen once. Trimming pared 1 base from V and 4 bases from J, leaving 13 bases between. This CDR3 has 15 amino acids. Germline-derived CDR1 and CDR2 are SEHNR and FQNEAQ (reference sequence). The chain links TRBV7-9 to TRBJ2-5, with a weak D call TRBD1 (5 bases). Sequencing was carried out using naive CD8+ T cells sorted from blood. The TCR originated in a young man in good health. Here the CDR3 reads CASSLGWQGLETQYF. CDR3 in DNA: TGTGCCAGCAGCTTAGGTTGGCAGGGTTTAGAGACCCAGTACTTC. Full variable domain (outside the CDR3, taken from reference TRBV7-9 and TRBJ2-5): DTGVSQNPRHKITKRGQNVTFRCDPISEHNRLYWYRQTLGQGPEFLTYFQNEAQLEKSRLLSDRFSAERPKGSFSTLEIQRTEQGDSAMYLCASSLGWQGLETQYFGPGTRLLVL.